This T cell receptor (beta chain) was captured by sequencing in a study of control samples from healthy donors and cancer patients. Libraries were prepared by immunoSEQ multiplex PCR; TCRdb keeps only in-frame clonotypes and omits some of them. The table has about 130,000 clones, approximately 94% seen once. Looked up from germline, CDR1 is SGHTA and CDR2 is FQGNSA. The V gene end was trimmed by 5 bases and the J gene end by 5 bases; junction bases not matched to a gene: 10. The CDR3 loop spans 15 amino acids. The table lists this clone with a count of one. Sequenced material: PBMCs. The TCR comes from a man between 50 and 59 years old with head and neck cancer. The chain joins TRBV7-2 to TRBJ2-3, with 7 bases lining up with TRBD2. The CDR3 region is CASSPHRAGEDTQYF. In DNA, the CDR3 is TGTGCCAGCAGCCCTCATCGGGCGGGGGAAGATACGCAGTATTTT. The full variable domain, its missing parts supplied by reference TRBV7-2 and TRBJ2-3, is GAGVSQSPSNKVTEKGKDVELRCDPISGHTALYWYRQSLGQGLEFLIYFQGNSAPDKSGLPSDRFSAERTGGSVSTLTIQRTQQEDSAVYLCASSPHRAGEDTQYFGPGTRLTVL.